Reported below is one T cell receptor beta chain. What it recognizes is unknown. The data are from a study of OX40 agonist ivuxolimab in advanced cancers. About the research overall: Dose-escalation cases comprised hepatocellular carcinoma, melanoma, renal cell or head and neck cancer. The study's findings and limits: At doses 0.1 to 3.0 mg/kg, CD4+ and CD8+ clones expanded.

This CDR3 comprises 15 residues. The germline V gene encodes CDR1 LGHNA and CDR2 YSLEER. The germline V and J ends were trimmed by 3 bases and 7 bases, with 13 bases remaining between them. Produced via immunoSEQ multiplex PCR; TCRdb's table is partial and in-frame only. The data show 30,000 or so clones, less than 90% seen once. The chain couples TRBV4-3 to TRBJ1-6, with a tentative D call TRBD1 (5 bases). This clonotype was sampled from an adult with an advanced solid tumor such as melanoma, head and neck, liver or kidney cancer. This specimen was CD4+ or CD8+ T cells sorted from blood, taken in a trial of the OX40 agonist ivuxolimab. Written as DNA, the CDR3 is TGCGCCAGCAGCCAGCGGGACGCAGGGAATTCACCCCTCCACTTT. Amino acid sequence: CASSQRDAGNSPLHF.